This T cell receptor beta chain was found in a study of T-cell reconstitution after alpha-beta-depleted transplantation in children. The CDR3 is made up of 12 amino acids. V lost 3 bases to trimming and J lost 14 bases, with 13 bases between them. Germline lookup yields CDR1 SGHAT and CDR2 FQNNGV. This clonotype was seen at least ten times. Library preparation (for TCRbeta) was performed with unique molecular identifiers. Via MiXCR, TCRdb re-called the PCR reads, giving one row per CDR3 protein. The sample shows 200,000 to 250,000 distinct CDR3 sequences, around 7.8% of them seen only once. This specimen was PBMCs, mostly from graft donor cells, taken 180 days after TCRalphabeta/CD19-depleted stem cell transplant. This clonotype was sampled from a male patient between 5 and 17 years old who had a stem cell transplant for acute lymphoblastic leukemia, so the T cells may come from the graft donor. The genes are TRBV11-2 and TRBJ2-2; a weak D match, TRBD1 (6 bases). The DNA of the CDR3 is TGTGCCAGCAGCTTGCGGCAGGGGCTCCTGTTTTTT. Protein sequence: CASSLRQGLLFF.